This TCR beta chain was profiled in a study of control samples from healthy donors and cancer patients. The CDR3 is made up of 15 amino acids. V was clipped by 3 bases and J by 0 bases; unmatched bases: 4. From germline, CDR1 is GTSNPN and CDR2 SVGIG (reference sequence). Measured with immunoSEQ multiplex PCR; TCRdb has only the in-frame clones, and not every one. The data hold approximately 150,000 clones, with roughly 92% observed a single time. V usage is TRBV30 and J usage is TRBJ2-3, with 9 bases that match TRBD2. The source is a woman in her thirties in good health. The sequenced sample consisted of blood. The CDR3 nucleotides read TGTGCCTGGAGCCGAGCGGGGGGAAGCACAGATACGCAGTATTTT. This sequence encodes CAWSRAGGSTDTQYF.